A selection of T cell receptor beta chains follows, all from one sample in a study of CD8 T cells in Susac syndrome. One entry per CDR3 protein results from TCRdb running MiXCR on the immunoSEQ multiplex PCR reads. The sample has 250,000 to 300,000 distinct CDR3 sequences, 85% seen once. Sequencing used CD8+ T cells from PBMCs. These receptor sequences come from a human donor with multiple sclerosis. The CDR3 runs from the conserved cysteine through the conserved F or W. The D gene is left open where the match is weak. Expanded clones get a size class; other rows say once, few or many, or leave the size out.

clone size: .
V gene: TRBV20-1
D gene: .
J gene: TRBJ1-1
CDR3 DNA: TGCAGTGCTAGAGCCCCGGGAAGAGCCTTCCTGGGGGACACTGAAGCTTTCTTT
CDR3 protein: CSARAPGRAFLGDTEAFF

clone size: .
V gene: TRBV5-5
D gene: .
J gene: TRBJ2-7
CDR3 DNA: TGTGCCAGCAGCTTGTGGGACGGCTTCTACGAGCAGTACTTC
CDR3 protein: CASSLWDGFYEQYF

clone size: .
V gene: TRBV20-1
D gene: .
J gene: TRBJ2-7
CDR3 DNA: TGCAGTGTTTCGACGAGTCAAGCTTCGTACGAGCAGTACTTC
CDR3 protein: CSVSTSQASYEQYF

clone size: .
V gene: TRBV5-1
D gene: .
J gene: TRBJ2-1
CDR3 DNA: TGCGCCAGCAGCTTGGGAGGGACGGCTGAGCAGTTCTTC
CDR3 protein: CASSLGGTAEQFF

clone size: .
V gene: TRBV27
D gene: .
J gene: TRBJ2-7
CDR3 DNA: TGTGCCAGCAAGCCCGGAGTAACTTACGAGCAGTACTTC
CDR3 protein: CASKPGVTYEQYF

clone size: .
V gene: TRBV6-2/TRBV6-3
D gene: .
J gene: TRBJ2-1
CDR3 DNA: TGTGCCAGCAGTTACCGGACACTAGCTTCGCGAGAGACTCGACCGCGATCCTACAATGAGCAGTTCTTC
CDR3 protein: CASSYRTLASRETRPRSYNEQFF

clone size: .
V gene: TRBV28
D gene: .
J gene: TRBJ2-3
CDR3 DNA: TGTGCCAGCAGTCCCCGCCTGGCTAGTGAGGGCACAGATACGCAGTATTTT
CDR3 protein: CASSPRLASEGTDTQYF

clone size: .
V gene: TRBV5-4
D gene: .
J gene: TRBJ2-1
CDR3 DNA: TGTGCCAGCAGGGGAACAAACAATGAGCAGTTCTTC
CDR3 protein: CASRGTNNEQFF

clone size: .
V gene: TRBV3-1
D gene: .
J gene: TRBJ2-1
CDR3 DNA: TGTGCCAGCAGCCGAGCAGAGGGGCTAAATTACAATGAGCAGTTCTTC
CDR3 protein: CASSRAEGLNYNEQFF

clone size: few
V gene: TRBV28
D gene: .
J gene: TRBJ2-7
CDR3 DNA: TGTGCCAGCAGTGAGTACGAGCAGTACTTC
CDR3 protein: CASSEYEQYF

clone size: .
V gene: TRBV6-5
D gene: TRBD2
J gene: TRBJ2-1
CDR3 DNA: TGTGCCAGCAGGGGACTAGCGGGGTTCAATGAGCAGTTCTTC
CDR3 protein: CASRGLAGFNEQFF

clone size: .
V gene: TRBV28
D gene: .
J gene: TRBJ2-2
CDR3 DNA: TGTGCCAGCAGTTCCTATCCCCCGACAGGCCCGACGAGCGGGGAGCTGTTTTTT
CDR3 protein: CASSSYPPTGPTSGELFF

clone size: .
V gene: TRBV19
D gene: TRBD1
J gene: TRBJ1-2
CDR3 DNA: TGTGCCAGTAGTATACTTACCGGGACAGCTAATGGCTACACCTTC
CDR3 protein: CASSILTGTANGYTF

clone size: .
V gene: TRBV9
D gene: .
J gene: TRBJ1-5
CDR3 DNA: TGTGCCAGCGGTGACAGGCTCTTCAATCAGCCCCAGCATTTT
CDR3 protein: CASGDRLFNQPQHF

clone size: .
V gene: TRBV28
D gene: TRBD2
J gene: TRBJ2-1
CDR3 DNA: TGTGCCAGCAATCAACGCGGGAGGGGAGGTAATGAGCAGTTCTTC
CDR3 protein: CASNQRGRGGNEQFF

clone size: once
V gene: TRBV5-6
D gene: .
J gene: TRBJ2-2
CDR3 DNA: TGTGCCAGCAGCTTGCAGGGCCCCAACACCGGGGAGCTGTTTTTT
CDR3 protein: CASSLQGPNTGELFF

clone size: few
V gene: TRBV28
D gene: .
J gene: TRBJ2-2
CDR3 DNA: TGTGCCAGCAGTTTGGGGGTTACCGGGGAGCTGTTTTTT
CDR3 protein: CASSLGVTGELFF

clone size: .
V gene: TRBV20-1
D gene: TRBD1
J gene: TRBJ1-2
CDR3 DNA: TGCAGTGCTTCCGGCGAACGGACAGGCGGAAACTATGGCTACACCTTC
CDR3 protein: CSASGERTGGNYGYTF